One sample yielded the 22 T cell receptor beta chains listed below, sequenced in a study of blood T cell repertoires in COVID-19. The method was immunoSEQ multiplex PCR; TCRdb's version includes in-frame clones alone and lacks a portion of them. The table includes 100,000 to 150,000 clones, around nine tenths detected once. Input material: peripheral blood. The receptors come from a woman aged 70-85 years with COVID-19, enrolled during active disease.

The V gene is TRBV10-2, the J gene TRBJ1-4; D gene uncertain. The CDR3 totals 16 residues. Looked up from germline, CDR1 is WSHSY and CDR2 is SAAADI. V shed 3 bases and J shed 7 bases, with 18 bases lying between them. The CDR3 coding sequence is TGCGCCAGCAGTGACTTTCGAGCGGGAATGAGTGAAAAACTGTTTTTT. Protein product: CASSDFRAGMSEKLFF.

This clone was observed a few times. The gene calls are TRBV10-3 and TRBJ1-6; 8 bases fit TRBD1. This CDR3 has 15 residues. The J segment lost 5 bases and the V segment lost 6 bases, leaving 6 bases of the junction unmatched. Germline V gives CDR1 ENHRY, CDR2 SYGVKD. CDR3 coding DNA: TGTGCCATCAGCCACGGACAGGGCAATAATTCACCCCTCCACTTT. Amino acid sequence: CAISHGQGNNSPLHF.

V and J are TRBV7-2 and TRBJ1-3; D ambiguous. CDR1 SGHTA and CDR2 FQGNSA come from the germline V gene. The CDR3 loop spans 12 amino acids. Trimming shortened V by 10 bases and J by 0 bases, and 7 bases separated the two germline ends. CDR3 DNA: TGTGCCACCGGTAGCTCTGGAAACACCATATATTTT. It is translated as CATGSSGNTIYF.

J is TRBJ1-4 and V is TRBV11-2; D might be TRBD1 (6 bases). V lost 1 base, J lost 3 bases, and 6 bases lay in between. CDR1 SGHAT and CDR2 FQNNGV come from the germline V gene. The CDR3 extends over 14 amino acids. The CDR3 coding sequence is TGTGCCAGCAGCTTAGGGACAGCTAATGAAAAACTGTTTTTT. It codes for CASSLGTANEKLFF. The full variable domain, completed using reference TRBV11-2 and TRBJ1-4, is EAGVAQSPRYKIIEKRQSVAFWCNPISGHATLYWYQQILGQGPKLLIQFQNNGVVDDSQLPKDRFSAERLKGVDSTLKIQPAKLEDSAVYLCASSLGTANEKLFFGSGTQLSVL.

The chain is built from TRBV7-3 and TRBJ2-1; TRBD2 agrees at 10 bases. Germline V gene lookup returns CDR1 SGHTA and CDR2 FQGTGA. The CDR3 sequence is 16 residues long. The junction had 8 bases not matched to a gene; V was cut back by 5 bases and J by 4 bases. The CDR3 is CASSPRQRGGYNEQFF. The CDR3, as DNA: TGTGCCAGCAGCCCTCGCCAGCGGGGGGGATACAATGAGCAGTTCTTC.

The rearrangement joins TRBV6-4 to TRBJ2-2; 8 bases are shared with TRBD2. Germline V CDR1 and CDR2: MRHNA, SNTAGT. The CDR3 covers 16 residues. The V gene end was trimmed by 4 bases and the J gene end by 5 bases; junction bases not matched to a gene: 9. The CDR3 is CASSGAGGGTTGELFF. CDR3 nucleotides: TGTGCCAGCAGTGGGGCCGGCGGGGGGACGACCGGGGAGCTGTTTTTT.

The chain joins TRBV5-1 to TRBJ2-2; 8 bases map to TRBD2. The ends lost 1 base at V and 2 bases at J; junction bases unmatched: 7. This CDR3 is 17 amino acids long. In germline, CDR1 is SGHRS, CDR2 YFSETQ. The CDR3 nucleotides read TGCGCCAGCAGCTTGTCACCGACTAGCGATAACACCGGGGAGCTGTTTTTT. It encodes CASSLSPTSDNTGELFF.

This chain joins TRBV28 and TRBJ2-3, with TRBD2 matching 10 bases. There are 16 residues in the CDR3. CDR1 and CDR2 from the germline V gene are MDHEN and SYDVKM. The V and J ends lost 3 bases and 7 bases, in that order; junction bases with no gene match: 10. The CDR3 nucleotides read TGTGCCAGCAGTTTGTTAGCGGGGGGCCGAGGGTATACGCAGTATTTT. It translates to CASSLLAGGRGYTQYF.

The chain employs TRBV7-6 and TRBJ2-3; 9 bases agree with TRBD2. This CDR3 comprises 16 residues. V lost 1 base to trimming and J lost 4 bases; unmatched junction nucleotides: 6. Germline CDR1 SGHVS, CDR2 FNYEAQ. This CDR3 reads CASSLEGGGASDTQYF. CDR3 in DNA: TGTGCCAGCAGCTTAGAGGGCGGGGGGGCTTCAGATACGCAGTATTTT.

The CDR3 protein is CASSSYGTGELGEQYF. CDR3 in DNA: TGTGCCAGCAGCTCGTACGGGACAGGGGAACTTGGCGAGCAGTACTTC. The rearrangement joins TRBV11-2 to TRBJ2-7; 10 nucleotides align to TRBD1. The germline V gene encodes CDR1 SGHAT and CDR2 FQNNGV. The CDR3 extends over 16 amino acids. V shed 4 bases, J shed 6 bases, and the junction held 12 bases outside the gene matches. Drawing the rest from reference TRBV11-2 and TRBJ2-7, the complete variable domain is EAGVAQSPRYKIIEKRQSVAFWCNPISGHATLYWYQQILGQGPKLLIQFQNNGVVDDSQLPKDRFSAERLKGVDSTLKIQPAKLEDSAVYLCASSSYGTGELGEQYFGPGTRLTVT.

V is TRBV2 and J is TRBJ1-3; D call uncertain. In germline, CDR1 is SNHLY, CDR2 FYNNEI. Trimming removed 5 bases at V and 3 bases at J, with 8 bases between. The length of the CDR3 is 13 residues. The DNA for the CDR3 is TGTGCCAGCAGTTCGCAACTTGGAAACACCATATATTTT. Translation: CASSSQLGNTIYF. The full variable domain, with the rest looked up from reference TRBV2 and TRBJ1-3, is EPEVTQTPSHQVTQMGQEVILRCVPISNHLYFYWYRQILGQKVEFLVSFYNNEISEKSEIFDDQFSVERPDGSNFTLKIRSTKLEDSAMYFCASSSQLGNTIYFGEGSWLTVV.

This chain joins TRBV5-1 and TRBJ1-6, with D maybe TRBD1 (6 bases). V was cut by 3 bases and J by 6 bases, with 7 bases left in between. Germline-derived CDR1 and CDR2 are SGHRS and YFSETQ. CDR3 length: 13 residues. The CDR3 here is CASSSDSNSPLHF. The CDR3 DNA sequence: TGCGCCAGCAGCTCGGACAGTAATTCACCCCTCCACTTT. Full variable domain (missing parts from reference TRBV5-1 and TRBJ1-6): KAGVTQTPRYLIKTRGQQVTLSCSPISGHRSVSWYQQTPGQGLQFLFEYFSETQRNKGNFPGRFSGRQFSNSRSEMNVSTLELGDSALYLCASSSDSNSPLHFGNGTRLTVT.

The J gene is TRBJ1-5, the V gene TRBV10-3; D perhaps matches TRBD1 (6 bases). The V gene's germline CDR1 is ENHRY and CDR2 SYGVKD. V lost 7 bases and J 5 bases, leaving 12 bases between the germline ends. The CDR3 runs to 13 residues. In nucleotides, the CDR3 is TGTGCCATCAAACAGGGAGGGGATCAGCCCCAGCATTTT. Its protein is CAIKQGGDQPQHF.

The rearrangement uses TRBV4-1 and TRBJ2-7, with D possibly being TRBD2 (7 bases). V was pared by 0 bases and J by 7 bases, with 16 bases between. This CDR3 contains 15 residues. Germline V CDR1 and CDR2: MGHRA, YSYEKL. CDR3 coding DNA: TGCGCCAGCAGCCAAGATTGGGGGGGGCTGGGAGAGCAGTACTTC. It translates to CASSQDWGGLGEQYF.

This clone was detected once. The V gene is TRBV24-1, the J gene TRBJ2-7, with TRBD1 matching over 8 bases. Germline values: CDR1 KGHDR, CDR2 SFDVKD. The J segment lost 6 bases and the V segment lost 7 bases, leaving 7 bases of the junction unmatched. The CDR3 has 13 residues. CDR3 nucleotides: TGTGCCACCAGGGGACAGGAGAGGGGCGAGCAGTACTTC. Translation gives CATRGQERGEQYF.

V and J are TRBV3-1 (or the pseudogene TRBV3-2) and TRBJ1-2, with TRBD1 identical over 7 bases. The CDR3 length is 14 residues. The ends lost 2 bases at V and 4 bases at J; junction bases unmatched: 4. CDR1 LGHDT and CDR2 YNNKEL come from the germline V gene (reference sequence). Here the CDR3 DNA reads TGTGCCAGCAGCCAATCAGGGGGTACCTATGGCTACACCTTC. Translating it yields CASSQSGGTYGYTF.

The genes are TRBV6-1 and TRBJ1-3; a weak D match, TRBD1 (5 bases). Between the trimmed V and J ends, which lost 4 bases and 0 bases, there was a span of 19 bases. The length of the CDR3 is 18 residues. CDR1 and CDR2 (germline): MNHNS, SASEGT. CDR3 nucleotides: TGTGCCAGCAGTGGGTCTTTTGTGGGGGGATACTCTGGAAACACCATATATTTT. This encodes CASSGSFVGGYSGNTIYF.

The J gene is TRBJ1-2, the V gene TRBV11-2; TRBD1 matches 9 bases. The CDR3 covers 15 residues. The ends lost 1 base at V and 8 bases at J; junction bases unmatched: 8. Per germline, CDR1 SGHAT and CDR2 FQNNGV. Here the CDR3 reads CASSLGAGQGFGYTF. CDR3 DNA sequence: TGTGCCAGCAGCTTAGGGGCGGGACAGGGATTCGGCTACACCTTC.

The table lists this clone with a few counts. The gene calls are TRBV18 and TRBJ1-3, with 8 bases matching TRBD1. Germline V gives CDR1 KGHSH, CDR2 LQKENI. Trimming at V came to 6 bases and at J to 4 bases, leaving 8 bases not matched to a gene. There are 15 residues in the CDR3. The chain's CDR3 is CASSSGGAAGNTIYF. DNA for the CDR3: TGTGCCAGCTCGTCAGGGGGCGCGGCGGGAAACACCATATATTTT.

This chain uses TRBV27 with TRBJ2-1, with 7 bases identical to TRBD1. Germline CDR1 reads MNHEY; CDR2 reads SMNVEV (reference sequence). The CDR3 length is 16 residues. The V gene end was trimmed by 4 bases and the J gene end by 8 bases; junction bases not matched to a gene: 14. The CDR3 nucleotides read TGTGCCAGCAGTTACGTCACAGGGGTGAGTCTTCATGAGCAGTTCTTC. Amino acid sequence: CASSYVTGVSLHEQFF.

The sample holds one count of this clone. V and J are TRBV18 and TRBJ1-5, with a possible D match to TRBD1 (5 bases). Germline V lookup: CDR1 KGHSH, CDR2 LQKENI. The length of the CDR3 is 12 residues. V was pared by 3 bases and J by 6 bases, with 6 bases between. The CDR3 spells CASSPGGQPQHF. Written as DNA, the CDR3 is TGTGCCAGCTCACCGGGGGGTCAGCCCCAGCATTTT.

The genes are TRBV7-2 and TRBJ2-3; D remains unclear. Germline CDR1 SGHTA, CDR2 FQGNSA. The CDR3 runs to 15 residues. V was clipped by 5 bases and J by 5 bases, with 17 bases between them. The CDR3: CASSLTLPSGDTQYF. The CDR3 nucleotides read TGTGCCAGCAGCCTCACCCTACCGAGTGGAGATACGCAGTATTTT.